A selection of T cell receptor beta chains follows, all from one sample in a study of spatial heterogeneity in lung cancer. TCRdb reanalysed the 5' RACE reads using MiXCR and keeps one entry per CDR3 protein. This sample has around 15,000 distinct CDR3 sequences; 6.8% occur once, and the top ten carry around 20%. The sequencing here drew on lung tumor tissue, taken at surgery. Receptors originate from a female donor with early-stage non-small cell lung cancer. The CDR3 runs from the conserved cysteine through the conserved F or W. Each record gives: clone size, V gene, CDR3 length, D gene, J gene, CDR3 protein, CDR3 DNA. The D gene is left open where the match is weak. Clone size is not always given. Where it is, it says once, few, many or a class for expanded clones.

few	TRBV29-1	10	.	TRBJ1-2	CSVVNGHYTF	TGCAGCGTTGTTAACGGGCACTACACCTTC
many	TRBV7-9	14	.	TRBJ2-1	CASSLAMYLPEQFF	TGTGCCAGCAGCTTAGCGATGTACCTCCCTGAGCAGTTCTTC
many	TRBV5-1	19	TRBD2	TRBJ2-3	CASSFTLMGLAGAADTQYF	TGCGCCAGCAGCTTTACCCTCATGGGGCTAGCGGGGGCAGCGGATACGCAGTATTTT
many	TRBV24-1	15	.	TRBJ2-5	CATSARQGLQETQYF	TGTGCCACCAGTGCCCGACAGGGACTCCAAGAGACCCAGTACTTC
many	TRBV5-1	16	TRBD2	TRBJ2-5	CASSLLAAGGAETQYF	TGCGCCAGCAGCTTGCTAGCTGCGGGGGGGGCGGAGACCCAGTACTTC
few	TRBV5-1	13	.	TRBJ1-1	CASSLVGDTEAFF	TGCGCCAGCAGCTTGGTGGGGGACACTGAAGCTTTCTTT
medium-sized	TRBV20-1	16	.	TRBJ1-2	CSARDGARATNYGYTF	TGCAGTGCTAGAGATGGGGCCAGGGCCACTAACTATGGCTACACCTTC
many	TRBV2	14	TRBD1	TRBJ1-1	CASSGTGGITEAFF	TGTGCCAGCAGTGGAACAGGGGGGATCACTGAAGCTTTCTTT
few	TRBV4-2	12	.	TRBJ2-5	CASSQDEETQYF	TGTGCCAGCAGCCAAGACGAAGAGACCCAGTACTTC
medium-sized	TRBV7-2	15	TRBD1	TRBJ1-5	CASSLVTGGGQPQHF	TGTGCCAGCAGCTTAGTGACAGGGGGCGGCCAGCCCCAGCATTTT
many	TRBV5-1	14	.	TRBJ1-5	CASSPGQSNQPQHF	TGCGCCAGCAGCCCCGGACAGAGCAATCAGCCCCAGCATTTT
.	TRBV12-3/TRBV12-4	15	.	TRBJ2-7	CASSSRFRAIDEQYF	TGTGCCAGCAGCTCCCGGTTCCGGGCCATAGACGAGCAGTACTTC
few	TRBV12-3/TRBV12-4	12	TRBD1	TRBJ2-7	CASTQGAGEQYF	TGTGCCAGCACCCAGGGGGCGGGGGAGCAGTACTTC
.	TRBV2	13	TRBD2	TRBJ2-7	CAGRDGSSYEQYF	TGTGCCGGGAGGGACGGTAGCTCCTACGAGCAGTACTTC
many	TRBV5-1	14	.	TRBJ1-1	CASSLEAANTEAFF	TGCGCCAGCAGCTTGGAAGCAGCGAACACTGAAGCTTTCTTT
many	TRBV12-3/TRBV12-4	15	.	TRBJ2-1	CASSSTGAVYNEQFF	TGTGCCAGCAGTTCGACAGGAGCTGTCTACAATGAGCAGTTCTTC
few	TRBV20-1	14	TRBD2	TRBJ2-4	CSARDWGRGGIQYF	TGCAGTGCTAGAGATTGGGGGAGGGGAGGCATTCAGTACTTC
.	TRBV10-3	16	.	TRBJ2-5	CAISEPRSGGRETQYF	TGTGCCATCAGTGAGCCCAGATCCGGGGGGCGGGAGACCCAGTACTTC
medium-sized	TRBV4-1	13	.	TRBJ2-3	CASSPPGADTQYF	TGCGCCAGCAGCCCCCCGGGGGCAGATACGCAGTATTTT
few	TRBV20-1	17	TRBD2	TRBJ2-7	CSARRASGGPPSYEQYF	TGCAGTGCTAGGAGGGCTAGCGGGGGCCCCCCCTCCTACGAGCAGTACTTC
few	TRBV12-3/TRBV12-4	16	TRBD1	TRBJ2-3	CASSRVGTGPTDTQYF	TGTGCCAGCAGCCGTGTAGGGACAGGGCCCACAGATACGCAGTATTTT
many	TRBV7-3	16	TRBD2	TRBJ2-3	CASSLMRRGATDTQYF	TGTGCCAGCAGCTTAATGAGGCGGGGGGCCACAGATACGCAGTATTTT
many	TRBV4-3	17	TRBD2	TRBJ2-2	CASSQVIQRGTTGELFF	TGCGCCAGCAGCCAAGTTATCCAGCGGGGGACCACCGGGGAGCTGTTTTTT
.	TRBV2	12	.	TRBJ2-3	CASSTSTDTQYF	TGTGCCAGTTCCACTAGCACAGATACGCAGTATTTT
many	TRBV5-4	14	.	TRBJ2-3	CASSLATGSDTQYF	TGTGCCAGCAGCTTGGCGACGGGTTCAGATACGCAGTATTTT
many	TRBV3-1	13	.	TRBJ1-1	CASSPGVGTEAFF	TGTGCCAGCAGCCCAGGGGTTGGCACTGAAGCTTTCTTT
.	TRBV20-1	16	TRBD1	TRBJ1-6	CSAQRRDRVSGSPLHF	TGCAGTGCTCAGCGCCGGGACAGGGTTTCGGGGTCACCCCTCCACTTT
.	TRBV7-3	16	.	TRBJ2-3	CASSLMVTGGTDTQYF	TGTGCCAGCAGCTTAATGGTGACAGGAGGCACAGATACGCAGTATTTT
many	TRBV7-8	15	.	TRBJ1-1	CASSLNLLSGTEAFF	TGTGCCAGCAGCTTAAACCTTCTATCGGGTACTGAAGCTTTCTTT
medium-sized	TRBV11-1	16	.	TRBJ1-3	CASSFRTAGSGNTIYF	TGTGCCAGCAGCTTCAGGACAGCCGGCTCTGGAAACACCATATATTTT
.	TRBV5-1	14	.	TRBJ2-2	CASSAGLNTGELFF	TGCGCCAGCAGCGCCGGACTAAACACCGGGGAGCTGTTTTTT
many	TRBV11-3	15	.	TRBJ2-5	CASSLGRGSQETQYF	TGTGCCAGCAGCTTAGGTCGGGGGAGCCAAGAGACCCAGTACTTC
many	TRBV6-2/TRBV6-3	14	TRBD2	TRBJ2-3	CASIPGGGTDTQYF	TGTGCCAGCATTCCCGGGGGGGGCACAGATACGCAGTATTTT
few	TRBV27	16	.	TRBJ2-1	CASSLNGANSYNEQFF	TGTGCCAGCAGTTTAAACGGGGCTAACTCCTACAATGAGCAGTTCTTC
few	TRBV5-1	17	TRBD1	TRBJ2-7	CASSLGSVAGGAYEQYF	TGCGCCAGCAGCTTGGGATCAGTGGCAGGGGGCGCCTACGAGCAGTACTTC
medium-sized	TRBV7-2	14	.	TRBJ1-2	CASSLEGSNYGYTF	TGTGCCAGCAGCCTCGAAGGCAGTAACTATGGCTACACCTTC
many	TRBV6-2/TRBV6-3	14	TRBD1	TRBJ1-2	CASSYPDRGPGYTF	TGTGCCAGCAGTTACCCCGACAGGGGGCCCGGCTACACCTTC
many	TRBV12-3/TRBV12-4	12	.	TRBJ2-7	CASSPQGYEQYF	TGTGCCAGCAGTCCTCAGGGCTACGAGCAGTACTTC
many	TRBV24-1	15	TRBD1	TRBJ2-7	CATSDSRDSSYEQYF	TGTGCCACCAGTGATTCCCGGGACAGTTCCTACGAGCAGTACTTC